The 9 T cell receptor beta chains below were found in one sample sequenced in a study of cytomegalovirus exposure and HLA in healthy donors. 60 Vbeta and 13 Jbeta primers were used in PCR. Only in-frame clones appear in the TCRdb table, and some are missing; sequencing was by immunoSEQ multiplex PCR. The data show 150,000 to 200,000 clones, about 79% seen once. Sequenced input: PBMCs. Source of these receptors: a man aged 50 or older in good health and CMV-seropositive.

The chain employs TRBV10-2 and TRBJ2-2, with 7 bases matching TRBD1. Germline lookup yields CDR1 WSHSY and CDR2 SAAADI. V dropped 6 bases and J dropped 3; count of bases not matched to a gene: 4. The length of the CDR3 is 14 residues. For the CDR3, the DNA is TGCGCCAGCAGCAGGGGGATCGACACCGGGGAGCTGTTTTTT. It translates to CASSRGIDTGELFF.

The chain carries TRBV13 and TRBJ2-4; D is possibly TRBD1 (5 bases). The CDR3 sequence is 13 residues long. CDR1 and CDR2 (germline): PRHDT, FYEKMQ (reference sequence). The V end was cut by 5 bases, the J end by 15 bases, with 20 bases between. CDR3 sequence reads: CASSEWSHQGPYF. As DNA, the CDR3 is TGTGCCAGCAGCGAATGGTCCCACCAGGGTCCGTACTTC.

V gene TRBV6-4 combines with J gene TRBJ2-2, with 8 bases identical to TRBD2. This CDR3 comprises 16 residues. Looked up from germline, CDR1 is MRHNA and CDR2 is SNTAGT. The J segment lost 1 base and the V segment lost 7 bases, leaving 8 bases of the junction unmatched. The CDR3 spells CASTPGAGENTGELFF. The DNA for the CDR3 is TGTGCCAGCACCCCCGGAGCGGGGGAGAACACCGGGGAGCTGTTTTTT.

V usage is TRBV27 and J usage is TRBJ2-7, with TRBD1 identical over 7 bases. Trimming took 3 bases from V and 5 from J; bases not matched to a gene: 10. Looked up from germline, CDR1 is MNHEY and CDR2 is SMNVEV (reference sequence). This CDR3 has 15 residues. CDR3: CASSFYRGSFDEQYF. CDR3 sequence (DNA): TGTGCCAGCAGTTTCTACAGGGGTAGTTTTGACGAGCAGTACTTC.

This chain links TRBV9 with TRBJ1-4, with D maybe TRBD1 (5 bases). Per germline, CDR1 SGDLS and CDR2 YYNGEE. Deletions cut 0 bases from V and 8 bases from J, with 23 bases between. The CDR3 has 18 residues. The CDR3 bases are TGTGCCAGCAGCGTAGGGGGAATATTCGACAGACGGCGAGAAAAACTGTTTTTT. This translates into CASSVGGIFDRRREKLFF.

For the CDR3, the DNA is TGTGCCAGCAGCTTAGGTGGCAGGGAACCTGGCTACACCTTC. Protein sequence: CASSLGGREPGYTF. This sequence joins TRBV13 and TRBJ1-2, with D possibly being TRBD1 (5 bases). This CDR3 is 14 amino acids long. V was shortened by 0 bases and J by 7 bases, with 12 bases between the two germline ends. Germline-derived CDR1 and CDR2 are PRHDT and FYEKMQ (reference sequence). Full variable domain (rest looked up from reference TRBV13 and TRBJ1-2): AAGVIQSPRHLIKEKRETATLKCYPIPRHDTVYWYQQGPGQDPQFLISFYEKMQSDKGSIPDRFSAQQFSDYHSELNMSSLELGDSALYFCASSLGGREPGYTFGSGTRLTVV.

The chain is built from TRBV18 and TRBJ2-5; D is perhaps TRBD1 (5 bases). Trimming removed 4 bases from V and 2 bases from J, with 14 bases in between. The length of the CDR3 is 15 residues. Per the germline V gene, CDR1 is KGHSH and CDR2 is LQKENI. CDR3 DNA sequence: TGTGCCAGCTCACTAAGACAGAACAAACAAGAGACCCAGTACTTC. Protein product: CASSLRQNKQETQYF.

The chain links TRBV5-4 to TRBJ2-3; 9 nucleotides align to TRBD2. Germline CDR1 and CDR2: SGHNT and YYREEE (reference sequence). V lost 3 bases and J lost 0; bases outside the gene matches: 5. This CDR3 is 16 amino acids long. The CDR3 protein is CASSSEAGGSTDTQYF. The CDR3 DNA follows: TGTGCCAGCAGCTCCGAAGCGGGGGGTAGCACAGATACGCAGTATTTT. The full variable domain, with the rest looked up from reference TRBV5-4 and TRBJ2-3, is ETGVTQSPTHLIKTRGQQVTLRCSSQSGHNTVSWYQQALGQGPQFIFQYYREEENGRGNFPPRFSGLQFPNYSSELNVNALELDDSALYLCASSSEAGGSTDTQYFGPGTRLTVL.

The chain links TRBV7-3 to TRBJ2-1; TRBD2 might be the D (6 bases). The V end lost 1 base, the J end lost 10 bases, and 17 bases lay between the germline ends. In germline, CDR1 is SGHTA, CDR2 FQGTGA. The CDR3 is 15 amino acids. The CDR3 loop reads CASSLIGTQSPEQFF. The DNA for the CDR3 is TGTGCCAGCAGCTTAATCGGGACTCAAAGTCCCGAGCAGTTCTTC.